Below, 5 T cell receptor beta chains from the same sample are listed, as sequenced in a study of cytomegalovirus exposure and HLA in healthy donors. PCR involved 60 Vbeta and 13 Jbeta primers. Data came from immunoSEQ multiplex PCR; TCRdb stores just in-frame clones and leaves some out. This sample has tens of thousands of clones, with 65% to 90% found just once. Source material: PBMCs. Receptors were obtained from a man in his 70s in good health and CMV-seropositive.

This chain joins TRBV7-8 and TRBJ2-1, with 8 bases that match TRBD1. V trimming: 5 bases; J trimming: 3 bases; junction bases outside the gene matches: 6. The CDR3 runs to 15 residues. Germline CDR1 is SGHVS and CDR2 is FQNEAQ. The CDR3 sequence is CASSTDRGGYNEQFF. Written as DNA, the CDR3 is TGTGCCAGCAGCACCGACAGGGGCGGCTACAATGAGCAGTTCTTC.

The chain has TRBV23-1 and TRBJ1-5; 7 nucleotides agree with TRBD1. TRBV23-1 belongs to the ORF category, with a function that is uncertain. Unmatched junction bases numbered 11, after V lost 3 bases and J lost 3 bases. CDR3 length: 17 residues. The CDR3 here is CASSHPGRQGDNQPQHF. The CDR3 DNA reads TGCGCCAGCAGTCATCCGGGGAGACAGGGAGACAATCAGCCCCAGCATTTT.

The chain recombines TRBV6-1 with TRBJ2-7; 12 positions match TRBD1. J lost 6 bases, V lost 7 bases, and 10 bases had no gene match. There are 15 residues in the CDR3. Germline V lookup: CDR1 MNHNS, CDR2 SASEGT. CDR3 bases: TGTGCCAGCACTGCTAGGGGGACAGGGGGCTTCGAGCAGTACTTC. As protein: CASTARGTGGFEQYF.

This clone was counted a few times. The rearrangement joins TRBV21-1 to TRBJ2-7; whether TRBD1, the table's D call, matches the DNA was not checked. TRBV21-1 is marked as a pseudogene. CDR3 length: 15 amino acids. CDR3 nucleotides: TGTGCCAGCAGCAATTGCCGGGACAGTTCCTACGAGCAGTACTTC. Its translation: CASSNCRDSSYEQYF.

The genes are TRBV5-1 and TRBJ2-7, with 7 bases fitting TRBD1. The CDR3 contains 16 residues. CDR1 and CDR2 from the germline V gene are SGHRS and YFSETQ. J lost 0 bases, V lost 4 bases, and 10 bases had no gene match. The CDR3 sequence: CASSQGVASGSYEQYF. In DNA, the CDR3 is TGCGCCAGCAGCCAGGGGGTGGCCTCAGGCTCCTACGAGCAGTACTTC.